Presented here are 8 T cell receptor beta chains from one specimen sequenced in a study of T cells expressing NK-cell markers (TCRdb year 2020). Libraries were built with 5' RACE. The sample was run on an Illumina HiSeq 2000. Once TCRdb had reprocessed the reads, it stored one entry per CDR3 protein sequence and supplied no DNA. This sample's records show about 450,000 distinct CDR3 sequences. The ten largest clones add up to approximately 7% of the sample. What was sequenced was blood T cells: a sorted CD56 or NKG2C T cell subset, CD4+ or CD8+ T cells, or bulk PBMC T cells (not recorded which). Receptors were obtained from a woman between 18 and 69 years old in good health.

The V gene is TRBV6-2 or TRBV6-3, the J gene TRBJ2-1; TCRdb's D call of TRBD2 is untestable without DNA. CDR3 length equals 18 residues. Germline values: CDR1 MNHEY, CDR2 SVGEGT. This chain's CDR3 is CASSYSIGLLSSYNEQFF.

This rearrangement joins TRBV28 to TRBJ1-5. This CDR3 has 14 residues. CDR1 is MDHEN, CDR2 SYDVKM, per germline. The CDR3 loop reads CASKEGTSSQPQHF.

This chain uses TRBV7-3 with TRBJ2-5; the TCRdb call, TRBD2, lacks DNA for checking. Germline lookup yields CDR1 SGHTA and CDR2 FQGTGA. The CDR3 has 16 amino acids. CDR3 sequence: CASSLRLAGGQETQYF.

The J gene is TRBJ2-3, the V gene TRBV5-1. Germline CDR1 is SGHRS and CDR2 is YFSETQ. This CDR3 has 15 amino acids. CDR3 sequence reads: CASSLVLTSTDTQYF.

The chain employs TRBV6-5 and TRBJ1-6; the TCRdb call, TRBD1, lacks DNA for checking. Per the germline V gene, CDR1 is MNHEY and CDR2 is SVGAGI. The CDR3 sequence is 18 residues long. The CDR3 protein is CASSSTPGSSSYNSPLHF.

The chain couples TRBV28 to TRBJ1-5; TCRdb's D gene call, TRBD1, goes unchecked for lack of DNA. The CDR3 is 15 residues long. The V gene's germline CDR1 is MDHEN and CDR2 SYDVKM. The CDR3 loop is CASSPGPLSNQPQHF. Filled out from reference TRBV28 and TRBJ1-5, the complete variable domain reads DVKVTQSSRYLVKRTGEKVFLECVQDMDHENMFWYRQDPGLGLRLIYFSYDVKMKEKGDIPEGYSVSREKKERFSLILESASTNQTSMYLCASSPGPLSNQPQHFGDGTRLSIL.

V is TRBV3-1 and J is TRBJ2-1; the TCRdb D gene call, TRBD2, has no DNA to confirm it. The CDR3 totals 15 residues. In germline, CDR1 is LGHDT, CDR2 YNNKEL (reference sequence). The CDR3 spells CASSPGVAGAPEQFF.

J is TRBJ2-7 and V is TRBV27; the D gene TCRdb calls, TRBD1, cannot be checked with no DNA. Germline V gene lookup returns CDR1 MNHEY and CDR2 SMNVEV (reference sequence). This CDR3 is 14 amino acids long. CDR3 loop: CASSYAGQYYEQYF.